The T cell receptor beta chain described here comes from a study of blood T cell repertoires in COVID-19. In the study overall: Acute and convalescent COVID-19 samples came from the United States, Italy and Spain. PBMCs, B-cell-depleted T cells, or T cells provided the cDNA or gDNA that made up the material.

Losses at the gene ends were 5 bases for V and 5 bases for J; bases not matched to a gene: 6. Looked up from germline, CDR1 is SNHLY and CDR2 is FYNNEI. This CDR3 region has 15 residues. In the authors' workflow: Nucleated cell number was recorded as an estimate derived from reference gene primer amplification. Produced via immunoSEQ multiplex PCR; TCRdb's table is partial and in-frame only. For V, J and clone size, that table is used; D and trimming come from the DNA. This table has 150,000 to 200,000 clones, roughly 87% appearing once. The sequenced sample consisted of peripheral blood. This chain joins TRBV2 and TRBJ1-6, with 7 bases fitting TRBD1. The sequence derives from a woman aged 60-70 years who had recovered from COVID-19. The CDR3 sequence is CASSTDRVDNSPLHF. CDR3 nucleotides: TGTGCCAGCAGTACAGACAGGGTGGATAATTCACCCCTCCACTTT.